The clone carrying this T cell receptor beta chain was seen once. What it binds is not known. V was pared by 6 bases and J by 5 bases, with 11 bases between. CDR3 size: 12 residues. Per the germline V gene, CDR1 is SQVTM and CDR2 is ANQGSEA. This sample's time point: blood 4 weeks post-SBRT, at nephrectomy. Documented treatment: 15 Gy SBRT to primary tumor, nephrectomy 4 weeks later. Nephrectomy followed 15 Gy stereotactic body radiation by 4 weeks. This renal cell carcinoma was of the clear cell type. Measured with immunoSEQ multiplex PCR; TCRdb has only the in-frame clones, and not every one. The sample lists approximately 70,000 clones, about 74% seen once, with about 6.3% in the top ten. This entry is derived from a study of radiation and T cells in renal cell carcinoma. Broader study findings: No pretreatment tumor biopsies were available for baseline clonotypes. Top tumor clonotypes rose in blood 2 weeks post-radiation, then contracted.

The sequence came from a man aged 60 to 69 with renal cell carcinoma. The specimen comprised blood, sampled from a patient whose treatment included radiotherapy and nephrectomy. The chain carries TRBV29-1 and TRBJ1-3; D not resolved. CDR3: CSVTRDRNTIYF. DNA for the CDR3: TGCAGCGTCACCAGAGACCGAAACACCATATATTTT.